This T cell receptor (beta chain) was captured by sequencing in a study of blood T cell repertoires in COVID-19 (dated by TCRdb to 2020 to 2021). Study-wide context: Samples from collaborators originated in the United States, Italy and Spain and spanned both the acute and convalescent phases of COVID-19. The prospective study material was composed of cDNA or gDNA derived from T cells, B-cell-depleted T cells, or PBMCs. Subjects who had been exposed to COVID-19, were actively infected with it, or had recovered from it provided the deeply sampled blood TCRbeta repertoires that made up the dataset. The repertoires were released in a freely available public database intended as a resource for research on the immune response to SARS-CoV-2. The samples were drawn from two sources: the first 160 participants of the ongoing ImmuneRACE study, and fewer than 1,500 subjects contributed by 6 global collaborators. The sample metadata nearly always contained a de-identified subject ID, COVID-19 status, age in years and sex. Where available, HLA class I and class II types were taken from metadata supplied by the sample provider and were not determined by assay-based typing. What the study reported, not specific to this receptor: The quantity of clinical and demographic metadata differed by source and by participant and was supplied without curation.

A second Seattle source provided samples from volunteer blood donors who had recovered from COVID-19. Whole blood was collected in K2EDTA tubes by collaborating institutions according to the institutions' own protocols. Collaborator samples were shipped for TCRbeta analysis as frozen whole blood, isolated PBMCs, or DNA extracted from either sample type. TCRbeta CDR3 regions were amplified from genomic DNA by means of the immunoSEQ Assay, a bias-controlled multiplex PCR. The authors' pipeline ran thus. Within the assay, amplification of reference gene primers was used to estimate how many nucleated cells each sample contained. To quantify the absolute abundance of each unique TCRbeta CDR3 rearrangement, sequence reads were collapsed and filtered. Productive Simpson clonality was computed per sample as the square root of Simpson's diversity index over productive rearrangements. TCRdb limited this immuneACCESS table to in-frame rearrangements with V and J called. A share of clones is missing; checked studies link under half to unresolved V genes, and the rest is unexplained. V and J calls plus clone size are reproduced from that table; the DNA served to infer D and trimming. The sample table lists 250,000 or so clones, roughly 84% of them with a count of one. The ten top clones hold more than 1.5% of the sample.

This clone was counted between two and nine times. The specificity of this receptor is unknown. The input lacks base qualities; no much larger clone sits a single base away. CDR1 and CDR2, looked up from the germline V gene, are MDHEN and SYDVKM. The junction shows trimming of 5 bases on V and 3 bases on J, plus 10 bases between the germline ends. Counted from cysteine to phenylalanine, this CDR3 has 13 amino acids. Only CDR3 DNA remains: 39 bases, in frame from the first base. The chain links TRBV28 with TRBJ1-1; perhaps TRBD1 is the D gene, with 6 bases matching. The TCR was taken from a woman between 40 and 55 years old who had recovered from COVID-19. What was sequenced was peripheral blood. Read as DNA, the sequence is TGTGCCAGCAGTCCTGGACAGTACACTGAAGCTTTCTTT. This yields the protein CASSPGQYTEAFF.